This T cell receptor (beta chain) was recorded in a study of Tregs in tolerant kidney transplant recipients. Turning to this clone: Its antigen is currently unknown.

CDR1 and CDR2 from the germline V gene are SGHTA and FQGTGA. CDR3 length: 14 amino acids. Trimming pared 5 bases from V and 5 bases from J, leaving 12 bases between. TCRdb's copy holds only in-frame clones and misses some; the assay was immunoSEQ multiplex PCR. The sample lists about 240,000 clones; roughly 80% were seen once. Study-wide points: The most relevant donor-specific Treg TCRbeta repertoire apparently came from expansion with activated donor B cells. Findings come from small patient numbers and require larger validation.

The chain joins TRBV7-3 to TRBJ2-2; no reliable D call. Specimen: CD4+ T cells from blood. This sequence was found in a human donor in good health. CDR3 DNA: TGTGCCAGCAGCCCCTTGGCCTTGACCGGGGAGCTGTTTTTT. Residues: CASSPLALTGELFF.